The clone carrying this TCR beta chain was detected a few times. Its target is unknown. These data belong to a study of T cells after yellow fever vaccination. General study findings and limits: Within FACS-sorted repertoires, abundant clonotypes contaminating from the bulk population could be present. At approximately 96% for CD4 and about 87% for CD8, most primary-vaccination clones showed up again after the booster. Weaker in magnitude, the secondary response showed a faster peak on day 5 versus 15.

Template-switching 5'RACE yielded the TCR cDNA; a universal primer site and UMIs were added in the process. TCRdb redid the calling of the 5' RACE reads with MiXCR, one entry per CDR3 protein. The table has 400,000 to 650,000 distinct CDR3 sequences, roughly a fifth seen once. From germline, CDR1 is SGHRS and CDR2 YFSETQ. This CDR3 has 15 amino acids. V trimming: 2 bases; J trimming: 3 bases; junction bases outside the gene matches: 7. This TCR was recovered from a man younger than 30 who received the YFV17D yellow fever vaccine. Sequencing used PBMCs, obtained 21 days after the first yellow fever vaccination. This sequence joins TRBV5-1 and TRBJ1-1; 7 positions match TRBD1. In DNA, the CDR3 is TGCGCCAGCAGCTTCGGCCCTCAGGGGGACACTGAAGCTTTCTTT. It specifies CASSFGPQGDTEAFF.